These T cell receptor beta chains were read from a single sample in a study of T cell responses to AZD1222 COVID-19 vaccine. Libraries were prepared by immunoSEQ multiplex PCR; TCRdb keeps only in-frame clonotypes and omits some of them. Seen here are 200,000 to 300,000 clones, about 92% observed once, and the top ten hold 0.55%. This material consisted of peripheral blood, taken on day 0 of AZD1222 vaccination. The receptor source for this set is an adult in good health. CDR3s include the opening cysteine and the closing phenylalanine or tryptophan. A D gene is named only where the DNA matches it firmly. Rows may omit the clone size; those that give it use once, few, many or a size class.

clone_size | d_call | j_call | v_call | cdr3_nt | cdr3_aa
. | . | TRBJ1-1 | TRBV5-1 | TGCGCCAGCAGCACCCAGGCAGCGGGTAACACTGAAGCTTTCTTT | CASSTQAAGNTEAFF
. | . | TRBJ1-2 | TRBV20-1 | TGCAGTGCTAGGGACTACTATGGCTACACCTTC | CSARDYYGYTF
. | . | TRBJ1-4 | TRBV19 | TGTGCCAGTACTAACCCGTGGGGACGACGTAATGAAAAACTGTTTTTT | CASTNPWGRRNEKLFF
. | TRBD2 | TRBJ2-7 | TRBV6-5 | TGTGCCAGCAGTTCTTTACTAGCGGGAGGCTACGAGCAGTACTTC | CASSSLLAGGYEQYF
. | . | TRBJ2-7 | TRBV3-1/TRBV3-2 | TGTGCCAGCAGCAAGGCAGGGAACTACGAGCAGTACTTC | CASSKAGNYEQYF
once | TRBD2 | TRBJ2-1 | TRBV18 | TGTGCCAGCTCACCACCGTATACTAGCGGGACTGAGCAGTTCTTC | CASSPPYTSGTEQFF
. | TRBD1 | TRBJ1-2 | TRBV19 | TGTGCCAGTAGTGTGATCCGGGACAGGGGTGGCTACACCTTC | CASSVIRDRGGYTF
. | . | TRBJ1-2 | TRBV28 | TGTGCCAGCAGTTTATGGACAGGCGGGAGCTATGGCTACACCTTC | CASSLWTGGSYGYTF
. | . | TRBJ1-1 | TRBV10-3 | TGTGCCATCAGTGAGTCGGGGGGAGAGAGCACTGAAGCTTTCTTT | CAISESGGESTEAFF
. | TRBD1 | TRBJ2-7 | TRBV2 | TGTGCCAGCAGTGCGGGGGCAGGGGGCGAGTACTTC | CASSAGAGGEYF
. | TRBD1 | TRBJ1-5 | TRBV19 | TGTGCCAGCCGCTCAGGGGGAAGCAATCAGCCCCAGCATTTT | CASRSGGSNQPQHF
. | TRBD1 | TRBJ2-2 | TRBV28 | TGTGCCAGCAGTCTGGGACAGGTTACCGGGGAGCTGTTTTTT | CASSLGQVTGELFF
few | . | TRBJ1-1 | TRBV28 | TGTGCCAGCAGTTTCCGGCTCACTGAAGCTTTCTTT | CASSFRLTEAFF
. | . | TRBJ2-7 | TRBV7-9 | TGTGCCAGCAGCACAGCAGACGAGCAGTACTTC | CASSTADEQYF
. | . | TRBJ1-5 | TRBV6-5 | TGTGCCAGCAGTTACGGGATGGGCAATCAGCCCCAGCATTTT | CASSYGMGNQPQHF
. | TRBD2 | TRBJ2-7 | TRBV12-3/TRBV12-4 | TGTGCCAGCAGTCAAGGACTAGCGGGGCAGTACTTC | CASSQGLAGQYF
. | . | TRBJ1-6 | TRBV9 | TGTGCCAGCAGGGGGGCCAATAATTCACCCCTCCACTTT | CASRGANNSPLHF
. | . | TRBJ2-7 | TRBV28 | TGTGCCAGCAGCTACTCGGGAGTGGACGAGCAGTACTTC | CASSYSGVDEQYF
. | . | TRBJ1-5 | TRBV21-1 | . | CASSKVGVGNQPQHF
. | TRBD1 | TRBJ2-2 | TRBV18 | TGTGCCAGCTCACTCCGACAGGGAAACACCGGGGAGCTGTTTTTT | CASSLRQGNTGELFF
. | . | TRBJ1-4 | TRBV6-5 | TGTGCCAGCAGTTATTCCAGGGGTGAAAAACTGTTTTTT | CASSYSRGEKLFF
once | . | TRBJ2-2 | TRBV28 | TGTGCCAGCAGTTTAAGCCCGGCTGAGGGCGGGGAGCTGTTTTTT | CASSLSPAEGGELFF
. | TRBD2 | TRBJ2-2 | TRBV7-6 | TGTGCCAGCAGCTTAGATCCGGGAGGGCCGGTCGGGGAGCTGTTTTTT | CASSLDPGGPVGELFF
. | . | TRBJ1-2 | TRBV5-6 | TGTGCCAGCAGCCAGGGACGGACCTATGGCTACACCTTC | CASSQGRTYGYTF
once | . | TRBJ2-7 | TRBV4-1 | TGCGCCAGCAGCCACCCGGGGGCGGGGGCCTCCTACGAGCAGTACTTC | CASSHPGAGASYEQYF
. | . | TRBJ1-1 | TRBV2 | TGTGCCAGCAGTGAAGCTGGTATTGAAGCTTTCTTT | CASSEAGIEAFF
. | TRBD1 | TRBJ2-5 | TRBV5-1 | TGCGCCAGCAGCTCGGGACAGGGATTAGAGACCCAGTACTTC | CASSSGQGLETQYF
. | . | TRBJ2-2 | TRBV4-1 | TGCGCCAGCAGCCACAACAAGGGGAACACCGGGGAGCTGTTTTTT | CASSHNKGNTGELFF
. | . | TRBJ2-1 | TRBV4-2 | TGTGCCAGCAGCCAAGACCGACGGCAGCACTACAATGAGCAGTTCTTC | CASSQDRRQHYNEQFF
. | . | TRBJ2-7 | TRBV7-2 | TGTGCCAGCAGCTATGGGGGAGGATCCTACGAGCAGTACTTC | CASSYGGGSYEQYF
. | TRBD2 | TRBJ2-1 | TRBV6-1 | TGTGCCAGCAGTGAAGGGACTAGTTACTACAATGAGCAGTTCTTC | CASSEGTSYYNEQFF
once | . | TRBJ2-7 | TRBV15 | TGTGCCACCAGCAGAGATAGACCGGGCCCCACGGGGGAGCAGTACTTC | CATSRDRPGPTGEQYF
. | TRBD2 | TRBJ2-4 | TRBV28 | TGTGCCAGCAGCCCACCGGTTGCTAGCGGTGGTAACATTCAGTACTTC | CASSPPVASGGNIQYF
. | . | TRBJ2-7 | TRBV6-5 | TGTGCCAGCAGTCTGGACCGGTACGAGCAGTACTTC | CASSLDRYEQYF
. | . | TRBJ1-6 | TRBV3-1/TRBV3-2 | TGTGCCAGCACCGCAAACACAGGGTTGGATTCACCCCTCCACTTT | CASTANTGLDSPLHF
. | . | TRBJ2-1 | TRBV28 | TGTGCCAGCAGTCCAACCCCTGGACCCCGGTATGAGCAGTTCTTC | CASSPTPGPRYEQFF
. | . | TRBJ2-5 | TRBV18 | TGTGCCAGCTCACCAGCCGAAGGGGCCCAGTACTTC | CASSPAEGAQYF
. | . | TRBJ2-1 | TRBV7-2 | TGTGCCAGCAGCTTAGATGGGCTCGTTGAGCAGTTCTTC | CASSLDGLVEQFF
. | . | TRBJ2-7 | TRBV6-2/TRBV6-3 | TGTGCCAGCAGTTCCCAAGGCCGGGGGACCTACGAGCAGTACTTC | CASSSQGRGTYEQYF
. | . | TRBJ2-7 | TRBV3-1/TRBV3-2 | TGTGCCAGCAGTCGGGACCGATCCTACGTGCAGTACTTC | CASSRDRSYVQYF
. | . | TRBJ2-5 | TRBV5-1 | TGCGCCAGCAGCCTTGTCAGCTCGTACCAAGAGACCCAGTACTTC | CASSLVSSYQETQYF
. | . | TRBJ2-1 | TRBV29-1 | TGCAGCGCTGAAAAATCGGGGACTCGGGAGCAGTTCTTC | CSAEKSGTREQFF
once | . | TRBJ2-1 | TRBV2 | TGTGCCACAGGAGGGGAGACTGAGCAGTTCTTC | CATGGETEQFF
. | TRBD2 | TRBJ2-1 | TRBV7-3 | TGTGCCAGCAGCTTAGGACTAGCGGGAGTTTGGGATGAGCAGTTCTTC | CASSLGLAGVWDEQFF
once | . | TRBJ1-4 | TRBV7-6 | TGTGCCAGCAGCTTAGATAACTCTTTAATGGGAGAAAAACTGTTTTTT | CASSLDNSLMGEKLFF
once | TRBD2 | TRBJ2-5 | TRBV5-4 | TGTGCCAGCAGCCCGGGGTTTGCGGGAGTTCGGGAGACCCAGTACTTC | CASSPGFAGVRETQYF
. | . | TRBJ2-1 | TRBV19 | TGTGCCAGTAGTAAGGGCAGCGGCAATGAGCAGTTCTTC | CASSKGSGNEQFF
. | . | TRBJ2-1 | TRBV9 | TGTGCCAGCAGCGTAGTCGGATCCTACAATGAGCAGTTCTTC | CASSVVGSYNEQFF
. | . | TRBJ2-7 | TRBV19 | TGTGCCAGTAGTACTCCCTACGGGACTGATTCCTACGAGCAGTACTTC | CASSTPYGTDSYEQYF
few | . | TRBJ1-6 | TRBV7-8 | TGTGCCAGCAGCTTAGCGATGGGGGAGAGTGGTTCACCCCTCCACTTT | CASSLAMGESGSPLHF
. | . | TRBJ1-2 | TRBV6-1 | TGTGCCAGCAGTGAAGACAGCTTCTATGGCTACACCTTC | CASSEDSFYGYTF
. | . | TRBJ1-2 | TRBV9 | TGTGCCAGCAGCGTAGAAGGGGGGGCTGGCTACACCTTC | CASSVEGGAGYTF
. | TRBD1 | TRBJ1-5 | TRBV28 | TGTGCCAGCAGTTTATTGGACAGGGCCAATCAGCCCCAGCATTTT | CASSLLDRANQPQHF
. | TRBD1 | TRBJ2-7 | TRBV27 | TGTGCCAGCCGTCGCCAGGGGGCCTGGAGCTCCTACGAGCAGTACTTC | CASRRQGAWSSYEQYF
once | . | TRBJ2-2 | TRBV9 | TGTGCCAGCAGCGCCGTGGGGGCAGGCGGCACCGGGGAGCTGTTTTTT | CASSAVGAGGTGELFF